The 12 T cell receptor beta chains given below trace back to one sample, sequenced in a study of shared clonotypes between healthy human individuals. Repertoires were generated with immunoSEQ multiplex PCR, while TCRdb's copy carries only in-frame clones and drops some. The table records about 2 million clones, 85% to 95% of them present only once. The sequenced sample was naive CD4+ T cells sorted from blood. Subset noted: CD45RA+ positively selected. The receptors stem from a man between 18 and 35 years old in good health.

This clone is a singleton in its sample. V usage is TRBV19 and J usage is TRBJ1-4; D uncertain. This CDR3 region has 12 residues. V was pared by 6 bases and J by 8 bases, with 10 bases between. Looked up from germline, CDR1 is LNHDA and CDR2 is SQIVND (reference sequence). CDR3 nucleotide sequence: TGTGCCAGTAGCCGTACGGCCGAAAAACTGTTTTTT. Amino acids: CASSRTAEKLFF. The whole variable domain, remainder taken from reference TRBV19 and TRBJ1-4, is DGGITQSPKYLFRKEGQNVTLSCEQNLNHDAMYWYRQDPGQGLRLIYYSQIVNDFQKGDIAEGYSVSREKKESFPLTVTSAQKNPTAFYLCASSRTAEKLFFGSGTQLSVL.

This clone was counted a single time. This chain joins TRBV10-1 and TRBJ2-7; D is perhaps TRBD2 (5 bases). Germline values: CDR1 WNHNN, CDR2 SYGVQD (reference sequence). The CDR3 sequence is 14 residues long. V shed 3 bases and J shed 5 bases, with 14 bases lying between them. CDR3 protein: CASSDGPSGDEQYF. CDR3 DNA sequence: TGCGCCAGCAGTGACGGACCCTCCGGGGACGAGCAGTACTTC.

The gene calls are TRBV4-3 and TRBJ1-6; 8 nucleotides line up with TRBD1. CDR3 length: 15 residues. CDR1 LGHNA and CDR2 YSLEER come from the germline V gene. The V segment lost 2 bases and the J segment 6 bases; nucleotides outside the gene matches: 3. Written as DNA, the CDR3 is TGCGCCAGCAGCCAAACCAGGGGGCCTAATTCACCCCTCCACTTT. Translation: CASSQTRGPNSPLHF.

As for this clone: Within the sample, other DNA sequences also encode this same CDR3. V gene TRBV28 combines with J gene TRBJ2-3; D gene unclear. Germline CDR1 MDHEN, CDR2 SYDVKM. V was pared by 4 bases and J by 7 bases, with 3 bases between. The CDR3 has 10 residues. The CDR3 DNA reads as TGTGCCAGCAGTTCACATACGCAGTATTTT. It encodes CASSSHTQYF.

The rearrangement links TRBV20-1 to TRBJ1-4, with D perhaps TRBD1 (5 bases). Germline CDR1 reads DFQATT; CDR2 reads SNEGSKA (reference sequence). V shed 5 bases and J shed 8 bases, with 9 bases lying between them. The CDR3 spans 11 residues. The CDR3 DNA is TGCAGTGCTCCAGGGACCGAAAAACTGTTTTTT. Translating gives CSAPGTEKLFF.

This chain joins TRBV5-8 and TRBJ2-7; 9 bases are a match to TRBD1. The CDR3 length is 15 residues. Per the germline V gene, CDR1 is SGHTS and CDR2 is YDEGEE. V shed 0 bases, J shed 5 bases, and the junction held 6 bases outside the gene matches. CDR3 sequence reads: CASSLATRTGDEQYF. The CDR3 DNA sequence: TGTGCCAGCAGCTTGGCCACCCGGACAGGGGACGAGCAGTACTTC. The entire variable domain, with the rest obtained from reference TRBV5-8 and TRBJ2-7, is as follows: EAGVTQSPTHLIKTRGQQATLRCSPISGHTSVYWYQQALGLGLQFLLWYDEGEERNRGNFPPRFSGRQFPNYSSELNVNALELEDSALYLCASSLATRTGDEQYFGPGTRLTVT.

V is TRBV2 and J is TRBJ1-4; no clear D. This CDR3 is 14 amino acids long. The germline V gene encodes CDR1 SNHLY and CDR2 FYNNEI. Trimming cost V 8 bases and J 10 bases, with 20 bases left between them. CDR3 in DNA: TGTGCCAGCTCCCCGGGTCATTCCTGGGGAAAACTGTTTTTT. This translates into CASSPGHSWGKLFF.

This clone was counted between two and nine times. Other DNA sequences of this sample code for an identical CDR3. CDR3 sequence: CASSLLYNEQFF. The CDR3 region has the DNA TGTGCCAGCAGTCTCCTCTACAATGAGCAGTTCTTC. The chain joins TRBV28 to TRBJ2-1; unclear D gene. Deletions cut 5 bases from V and 3 bases from J, with 5 bases between. The CDR3 covers 12 residues. Per the germline V gene, CDR1 is MDHEN and CDR2 is SYDVKM.

This clone was detected once. This chain joins TRBV4-1 and TRBJ2-7; 9 positions agree with TRBD2. V shed 0 bases, J shed 1 base, and the junction held 7 bases outside the gene matches. Germline lookup yields CDR1 MGHRA and CDR2 YSYEKL. The CDR3 extends over 17 amino acids. The DNA of the CDR3 is TGCGCCAGCAGCCAAGACGCCAGCGGGGGGAAATCCTACGAGCAGTACTTC. Protein product: CASSQDASGGKSYEQYF.

The chain recombines TRBV2 with TRBJ1-4; D is unresolved. Per the germline V gene, CDR1 is SNHLY and CDR2 is FYNNEI. This CDR3 is built from 14 residues. The V end was cut by 6 bases, the J end by 7 bases, with 15 bases between. CDR3 nucleotides: TGTGCCAGCAGGGGAGAGAGGGCTAGTGAAAAACTGTTTTTT. Translated: CASRGERASEKLFF.

The chain is built from TRBV4-1 and TRBJ2-7; the D is unclear. V gave up 8 bases and J gave up 5 bases, with 10 bases separating them. The CDR3 has 11 residues. CDR1 is MGHRA and CDR2 is YSYEKL in the germline V gene. Here the CDR3 DNA reads TGCGCCAGCCAGTCTGGAGACGAGCAGTACTTC. Encoded protein: CASQSGDEQYF.

With regard to this clone: Other DNA sequences in this specimen translate into the identical CDR3. The chain has TRBV2 and TRBJ2-5; D call uncertain. Germline V gene data show CDR1 as SNHLY and CDR2 as FYNNEI. V gave up 5 bases and J gave up 1 base, with 5 bases separating them. The CDR3 sequence is 12 residues long. CDR3: CASSNSQETQYF. The CDR3 region has the DNA TGTGCCAGCAGTAACAGCCAAGAGACCCAGTACTTC.